Shown below are 11 T cell receptor beta chains from a single sample sequenced in a study of radiotherapy plus CTLA-4 blockade in lung cancer. TCRdb keeps only in-frame clones here, not all; method: immunoSEQ multiplex PCR. The data contain approximately 95,000 clones, approximately 85% of them singletons. Material: peripheral blood, obtained from a patient treated with radiotherapy plus ipilimumab. These receptor sequences come from a human donor with non-small cell lung cancer who had a partial response to radiotherapy plus ipilimumab.

The V gene is TRBV28, the J gene TRBJ1-1; D possibly corresponds to TRBD1 (6 bases). V lost 5 bases, J lost 1 base, and 14 bases lay in between. Germline values: CDR1 MDHEN, CDR2 SYDVKM. This CDR3 contains 15 residues. CDR3 amino acids: CASSAPGGRNTEAFF. For the CDR3, the DNA is TGTGCCAGCAGTGCCCCTGGGGGCCGGAACACTGAAGCTTTCTTT.

This rearrangement joins TRBV18 to TRBJ1-5; D ambiguous. Trimming took 2 bases from V and 4 from J, leaving 12 bases between them. The CDR3 spans 15 residues. Looked up from germline, CDR1 is KGHSH and CDR2 is LQKENI. CDR3 sequence reads: CASSPSSLANQPQHF. In nucleotides, the CDR3 is TGTGCCAGCTCACCAAGCAGCTTAGCAAATCAGCCCCAGCATTTT.

The chain couples TRBV5-6 to TRBJ2-1; D is unresolved. V gave up 1 base and J gave up 0 bases, with 17 bases separating them. Germline CDR1 is SGHDT and CDR2 is YYEEEE. The CDR3 contains 18 residues. In DNA, the CDR3 is TGTGCCAGCAGCTTGAAAACCCCCAGGCTGAGCTCCTACAATGAGCAGTTCTTC. Translated: CASSLKTPRLSSYNEQFF.

The rearrangement links TRBV6-6 to TRBJ1-5, with 7 positions matching TRBD1. Germline V gives CDR1 MNHNY, CDR2 SVGAGI (reference sequence). This CDR3 is built from 16 residues. V lost 0 bases, J lost 7 bases, and 9 bases stayed unmatched. The CDR3 loop is CASSYSGQTPAQPQHF. CDR3 nucleotide sequence: TGTGCCAGCAGTTACTCGGGACAGACTCCTGCGCAGCCCCAGCATTTT.

This sequence joins TRBV7-2 and TRBJ2-1; TRBD2 aligns across 14 bases. Trimming cost V 5 bases and J 2 bases; bases outside gene matches: 5. Germline V lookup: CDR1 SGHTA, CDR2 FQGNSA. This CDR3 comprises 17 residues. The CDR3 region has the DNA TGTGCCAGCAGCCCCCGACTAGCGGGAGGGCCCTACAATGAGCAGTTCTTC. It translates to CASSPRLAGGPYNEQFF. Based on the CDR3 plus reference TRBV7-2 and TRBJ2-1, the full variable domain is GAGVSQSPSNKVTEKGKDVELRCDPISGHTALYWYRQSLGQGLEFLIYFQGNSAPDKSGLPSDRFSAERTGGSVSTLTIQRTQQEDSAVYLCASSPRLAGGPYNEQFFGPGTRLTVL.

The rearrangement links TRBV10-2 to TRBJ1-6, with D maybe TRBD1 (5 bases). Germline V gives CDR1 WSHSY, CDR2 SAAADI. Trimming left V 9 bases short and J 7 bases short, with 16 bases between. CDR3 size: 14 residues. CDR3 nucleotide sequence: TGCGCCAGTGCTCCGGGACTTGAGAATTCACCCCTCCACTTT. Protein sequence: CASAPGLENSPLHF.

This chain uses TRBV11-2 with TRBJ2-1, with a weak D call TRBD2 (6 bases). The CDR3 consists of 15 residues. The germline CDR1 and CDR2 sequences are SGHAT and FQNNGV. V was trimmed by 2 bases and J by 3 bases, leaving 11 bases between them. The CDR3 loop reads CASSLSLGGYNEQFF. The CDR3 DNA reads as TGTGCCAGCAGCTTATCCCTGGGGGGCTACAATGAGCAGTTCTTC.

The genes are TRBV6-6 and TRBJ2-2; TRBD1 might be the D (6 bases). The CDR3 has 14 amino acids. The germline V gene has CDR1 MNHNY and CDR2 SVGAGI (reference sequence). Trimming cost V 6 bases and J 1 base, with 9 bases left between them. The DNA for the CDR3 is TGTGCCAGCAGGGAGACAGGGAACACCGGGGAGCTGTTTTTT. Encoded protein: CASRETGNTGELFF.

This chain uses TRBV6-5 with TRBJ2-7; D possibly corresponds to TRBD2 (7 bases). CDR3 length equals 15 residues. The V gene lost 6 bases and the J gene lost 3 bases, with 18 bases spanning the gap. Germline CDR1 MNHEY, CDR2 SVGAGI. The CDR3 sequence: CASRTHRGAFYEQYF. The CDR3 nucleotides read TGTGCCAGCAGGACCCACCGGGGGGCATTCTACGAGCAGTACTTC.

This chain uses TRBV6-5 with TRBJ2-1; the D gene is possibly TRBD2 (5 bases). With 2 bases removed from V and 6 bases from J, the gap between germline ends came to 14 bases. This CDR3 has 15 amino acids. Germline V gene sequence: CDR1 MNHEY, CDR2 SVGAGI. Written as DNA, the CDR3 is TGTGCCAGCAGTTACGCCCTAGCACTTCCCAATGAGCAGTTCTTC. Its protein is CASSYALALPNEQFF.

The chain has TRBV6-5 and TRBJ2-4; 9 nucleotides align to TRBD1. The CDR3 has 14 amino acids. Germline lookup yields CDR1 MNHEY and CDR2 SVGAGI. The V and J ends lost 4 bases and 6 bases, in that order; junction bases with no gene match: 4. CDR3 region: CASSSPDRGNIQYF. In nucleotides, the CDR3 is TGTGCCAGCAGTTCCCCGGACAGGGGAAACATTCAGTACTTC.